The clone carrying this TCR beta chain was seen a few times. Its antigen is not identified. The data were obtained in a study of identical twins. Study conclusions and caveats: Twin-shared out-of-frame alpha sequences showed excess low generation probability. Within cord blood, abundant beta clonotypes carried fewer insertions, but memory repertoires showed no such trend. Conclusions relied on cross-sectional statistical analysis, not following the same donors.

The authors used template switching to add a universal primer site and gave cDNA unique molecular identifiers. Each CDR3 protein is one row after TCRdb ran MiXCR on the 5' RACE reads. The sample records approximately 680,000 distinct CDR3 sequences, 7.1% being singletons. The V end was cut by 1 base, the J end by 6 bases, with 6 bases between. Germline V CDR1 and CDR2: LNHNV, YYDKDF (reference sequence). This CDR3 has 12 amino acids. These data also formed part of another study, on yellow fever vaccine responses in identical twins.

This TCR derives from a woman aged 18-30 years in good health. The specimen was PBMCs. The chain has TRBV15 and TRBJ1-1, with D possibly being TRBD1 (5 bases). CDR3 sequence: CATSRVGAEAFF. CDR3 bases: TGTGCCACCAGCAGAGTAGGGGCTGAAGCTTTCTTT.